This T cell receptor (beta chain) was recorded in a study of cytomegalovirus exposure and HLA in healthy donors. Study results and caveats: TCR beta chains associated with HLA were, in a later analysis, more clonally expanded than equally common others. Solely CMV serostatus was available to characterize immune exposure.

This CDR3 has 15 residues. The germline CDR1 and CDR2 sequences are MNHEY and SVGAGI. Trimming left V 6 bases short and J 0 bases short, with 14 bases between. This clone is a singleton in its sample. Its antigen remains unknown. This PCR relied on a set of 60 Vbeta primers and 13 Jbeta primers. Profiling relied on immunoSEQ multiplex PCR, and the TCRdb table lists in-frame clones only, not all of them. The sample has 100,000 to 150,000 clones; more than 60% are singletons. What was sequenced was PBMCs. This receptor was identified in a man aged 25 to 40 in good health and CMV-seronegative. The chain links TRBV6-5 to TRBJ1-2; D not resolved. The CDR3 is CASRIRSVANYGYTF. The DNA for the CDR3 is TGTGCCAGCAGGATCCGGAGTGTGGCTAACTATGGCTACACCTTC.